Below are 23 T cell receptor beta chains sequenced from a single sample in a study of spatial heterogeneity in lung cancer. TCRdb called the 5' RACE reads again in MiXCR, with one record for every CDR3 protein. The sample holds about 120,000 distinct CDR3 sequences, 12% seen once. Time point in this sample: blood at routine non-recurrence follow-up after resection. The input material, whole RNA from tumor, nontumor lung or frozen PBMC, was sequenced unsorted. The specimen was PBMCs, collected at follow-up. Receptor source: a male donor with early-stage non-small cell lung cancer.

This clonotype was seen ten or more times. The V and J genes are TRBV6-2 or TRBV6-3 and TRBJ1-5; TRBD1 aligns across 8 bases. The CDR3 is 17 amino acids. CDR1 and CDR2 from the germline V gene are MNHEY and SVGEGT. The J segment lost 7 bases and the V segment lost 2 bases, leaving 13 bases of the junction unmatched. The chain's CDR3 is CASSYGGQGRSLQPQHF. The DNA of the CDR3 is TGTGCCAGCAGTTACGGAGGACAGGGACGCAGTCTGCAGCCCCAGCATTTT.

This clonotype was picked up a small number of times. CDR3 residues: CASSPLEKATVGQFF. The CDR3, as DNA: TGTGCCAGCTCACCTCTGGAGAAGGCTACAGTTGGGCAGTTCTTC. This chain uses TRBV18 with TRBJ2-1; D call uncertain. Germline assignment: CDR1 KGHSH and CDR2 LQKENI. The length of the CDR3 is 15 residues. V gave up 3 bases and J gave up 12 bases, with 21 bases separating them. Based on the CDR3 plus reference TRBV18 and TRBJ2-1, the full variable domain is NAGVMQNPRHLVRRRGQEARLRCSPMKGHSHVYWYRQLPEEGLKFMVYLQKENIIDESGMPKERFSAEFPKEGPSILRIQQVVRGDSAAYFCASSPLEKATVGQFFGPGTRLTVL.

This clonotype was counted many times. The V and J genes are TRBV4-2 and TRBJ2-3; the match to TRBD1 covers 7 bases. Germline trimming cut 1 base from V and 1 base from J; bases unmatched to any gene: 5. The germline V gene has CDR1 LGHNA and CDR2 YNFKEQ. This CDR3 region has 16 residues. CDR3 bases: TGTGCCAGCAGCCAAGTTCCAGGACAGGGCACAGATACGCAGTATTTT. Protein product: CASSQVPGQGTDTQYF.

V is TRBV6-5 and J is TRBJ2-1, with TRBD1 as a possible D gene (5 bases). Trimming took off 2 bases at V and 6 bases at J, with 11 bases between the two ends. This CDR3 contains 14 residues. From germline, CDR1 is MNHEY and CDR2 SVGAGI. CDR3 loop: CASSYIGDVNEQFF. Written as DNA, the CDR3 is TGTGCCAGCAGTTACATAGGGGATGTCAATGAGCAGTTCTTC.

The CDR3 region is CASSPHSGGFTGELFF. As DNA, the CDR3 is TGTGCCAGCAGCCCACATAGCGGGGGTTTCACCGGGGAGCTGTTTTTT. V and J are TRBV3-1 and TRBJ2-2; the match to TRBD2 covers 9 bases. Germline V gives CDR1 LGHDT, CDR2 YNNKEL (reference sequence). Trimming took 4 bases from V and 4 from J; bases not matched to a gene: 7. The CDR3 covers 16 residues.

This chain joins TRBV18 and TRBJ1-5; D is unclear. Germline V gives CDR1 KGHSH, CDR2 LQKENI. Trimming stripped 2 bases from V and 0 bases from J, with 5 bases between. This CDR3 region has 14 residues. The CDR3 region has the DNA TGTGCCAGCTCACCAATGGATAGCAATCAGCCCCAGCATTTT. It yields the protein CASSPMDSNQPQHF.

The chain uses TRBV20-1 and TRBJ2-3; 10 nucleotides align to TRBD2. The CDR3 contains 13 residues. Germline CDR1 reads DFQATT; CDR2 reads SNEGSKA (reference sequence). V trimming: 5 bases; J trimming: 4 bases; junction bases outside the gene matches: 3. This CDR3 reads CSAPSGGADTQYF. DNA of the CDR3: TGCAGTGCTCCTAGCGGGGGTGCAGATACGCAGTATTTT.

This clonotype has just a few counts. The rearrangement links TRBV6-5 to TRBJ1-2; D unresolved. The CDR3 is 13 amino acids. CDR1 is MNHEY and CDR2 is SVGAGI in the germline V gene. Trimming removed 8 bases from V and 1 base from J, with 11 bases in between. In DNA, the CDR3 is TGTGCCAGCGCCGGACCGCATAACTATGGCTACACCTTC. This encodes CASAGPHNYGYTF.

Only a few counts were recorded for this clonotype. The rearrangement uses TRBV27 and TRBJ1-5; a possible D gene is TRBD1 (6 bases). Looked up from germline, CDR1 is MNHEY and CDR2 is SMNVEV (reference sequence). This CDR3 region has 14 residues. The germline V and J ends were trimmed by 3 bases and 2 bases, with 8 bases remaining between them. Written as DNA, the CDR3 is TGTGCCAGCAGTTTTGCAGGGGGCAATCAGCCCCAGCATTTT. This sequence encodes CASSFAGGNQPQHF.

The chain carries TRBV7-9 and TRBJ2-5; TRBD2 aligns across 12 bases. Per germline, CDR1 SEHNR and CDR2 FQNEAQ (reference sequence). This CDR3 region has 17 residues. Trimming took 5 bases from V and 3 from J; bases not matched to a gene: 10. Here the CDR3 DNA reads TGTGCCAGCAGCCTCCTACTAGCGGGGGGTTATGAAGAGACCCAGTACTTC. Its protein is CASSLLLAGGYEETQYF. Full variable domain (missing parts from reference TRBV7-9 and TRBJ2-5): DTGVSQNPRHKITKRGQNVTFRCDPISEHNRLYWYRQTLGQGPEFLTYFQNEAQLEKSRLLSDRFSAERPKGSFSTLEIQRTEQGDSAMYLCASSLLLAGGYEETQYFGPGTRLLVL.

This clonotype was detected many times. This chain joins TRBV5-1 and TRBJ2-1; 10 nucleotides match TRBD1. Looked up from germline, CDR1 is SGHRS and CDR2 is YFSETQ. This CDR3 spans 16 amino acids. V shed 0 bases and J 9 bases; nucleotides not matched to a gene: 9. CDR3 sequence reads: CASSLVRTGGFGEQFF. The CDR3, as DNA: TGCGCCAGCAGCTTGGTGAGGACAGGGGGATTTGGTGAGCAGTTCTTC.

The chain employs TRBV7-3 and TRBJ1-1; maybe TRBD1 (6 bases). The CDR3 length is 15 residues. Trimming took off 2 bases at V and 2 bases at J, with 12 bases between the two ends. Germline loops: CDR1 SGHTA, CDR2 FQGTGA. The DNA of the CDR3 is TGTGCCAGCAGCTTAGCGGGAGGGGGAAACACTGAAGCTTTCTTT. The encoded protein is CASSLAGGGNTEAFF. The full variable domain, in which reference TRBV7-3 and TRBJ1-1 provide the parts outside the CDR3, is GAGVSQTPSNKVTEKGKYVELRCDPISGHTALYWYRQSLGQGPEFLIYFQGTGAADDSGLPNDRFFAVRPEGSVSTLKIQRTERGDSAVYLCASSLAGGGNTEAFFGQGTRLTVV.

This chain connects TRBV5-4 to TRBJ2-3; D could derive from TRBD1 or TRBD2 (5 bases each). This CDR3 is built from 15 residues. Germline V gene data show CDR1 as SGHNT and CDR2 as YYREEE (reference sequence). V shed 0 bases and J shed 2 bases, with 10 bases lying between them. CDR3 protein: CASSLDTGHTDTQYF. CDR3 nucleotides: TGTGCCAGCAGCTTGGATACGGGGCACACAGATACGCAGTATTTT.

The CDR3 sequence: CASRQTFLRDTEAFF. Here the CDR3 DNA reads TGTGCCAGCAGACAGACCTTTCTACGTGACACTGAAGCTTTCTTT. V and J are TRBV6-4 and TRBJ1-1, with D unclear. The CDR3 has 15 amino acids. V shed 6 bases and J shed 3 bases, with 17 bases lying between them. The germline gives CDR1 MRHNA, CDR2 SNTAGT.

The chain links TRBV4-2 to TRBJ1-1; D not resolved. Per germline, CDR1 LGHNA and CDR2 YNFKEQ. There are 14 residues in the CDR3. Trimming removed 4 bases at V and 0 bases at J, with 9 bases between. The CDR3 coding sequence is TGTGCCAGCAGCCCGGGCATTTTGAACACTGAAGCTTTCTTT. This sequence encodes CASSPGILNTEAFF.

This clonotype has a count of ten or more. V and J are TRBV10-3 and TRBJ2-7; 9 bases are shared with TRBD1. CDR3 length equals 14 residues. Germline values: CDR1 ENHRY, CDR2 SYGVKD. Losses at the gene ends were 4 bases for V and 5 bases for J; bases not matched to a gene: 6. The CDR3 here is CAISVGQGFHEQYF. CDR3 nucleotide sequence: TGTGCCATCAGTGTGGGACAGGGTTTCCACGAGCAGTACTTC.

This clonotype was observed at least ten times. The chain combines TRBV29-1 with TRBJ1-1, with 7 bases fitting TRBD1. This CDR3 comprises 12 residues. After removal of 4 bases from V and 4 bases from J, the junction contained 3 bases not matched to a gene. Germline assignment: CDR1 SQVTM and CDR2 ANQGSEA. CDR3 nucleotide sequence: TGCAGCGTTGCGGCAGGGGGCACTGAAGCTTTCTTT. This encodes CSVAAGGTEAFF.

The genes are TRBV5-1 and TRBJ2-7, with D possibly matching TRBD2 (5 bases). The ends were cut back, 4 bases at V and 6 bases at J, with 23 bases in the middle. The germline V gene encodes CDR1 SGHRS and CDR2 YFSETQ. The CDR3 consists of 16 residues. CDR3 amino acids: CASSNEVTATRGEQYF. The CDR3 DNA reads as TGCGCCAGCAGCAATGAGGTAACAGCTACTCGGGGCGAGCAGTACTTC.

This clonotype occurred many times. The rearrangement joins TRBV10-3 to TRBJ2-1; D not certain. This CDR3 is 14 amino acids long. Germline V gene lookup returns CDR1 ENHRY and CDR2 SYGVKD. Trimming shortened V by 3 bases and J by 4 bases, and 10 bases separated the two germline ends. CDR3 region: CAISDYSVYNEQFF. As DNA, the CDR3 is TGTGCCATCAGTGACTACTCGGTTTACAATGAGCAGTTCTTC.

The DNA for the CDR3 is TGCGCCAGCAGCCCGGACCCAGGGGGTAATCAGCCCCAGCATTTT. As protein: CASSPDPGGNQPQHF. The rearrangement joins TRBV4-3 to TRBJ1-5, with 7 bases fitting TRBD1. This CDR3 is 15 amino acids long. V trimming: 4 bases; J trimming: 4 bases; junction bases outside the gene matches: 7. Germline-derived CDR1 and CDR2 are LGHNA and YSLEER.

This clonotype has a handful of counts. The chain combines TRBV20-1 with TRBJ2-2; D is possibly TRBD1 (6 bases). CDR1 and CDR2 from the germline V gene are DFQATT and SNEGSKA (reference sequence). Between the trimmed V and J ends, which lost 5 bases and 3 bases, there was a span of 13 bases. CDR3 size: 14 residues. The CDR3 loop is CSAPRGFDTGELFF. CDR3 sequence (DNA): TGCAGTGCTCCCAGGGGATTTGACACCGGGGAGCTGTTTTTT.

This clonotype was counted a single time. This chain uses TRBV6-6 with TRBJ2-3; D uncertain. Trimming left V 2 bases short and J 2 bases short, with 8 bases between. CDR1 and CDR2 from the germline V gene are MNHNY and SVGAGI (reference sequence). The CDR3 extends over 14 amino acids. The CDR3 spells CASSYGQYTDTQYF. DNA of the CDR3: TGTGCCAGCAGTTACGGGCAGTACACAGATACGCAGTATTTT.

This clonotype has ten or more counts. The CDR3, as DNA: TGTGCCAGCAGTCCAAGACAGGGCAATCAGCCCCAGCATTTT. Its translation is CASSPRQGNQPQHF. The rearrangement uses TRBV12-3 or TRBV12-4 and TRBJ1-5; maybe TRBD1 (6 bases). The CDR3 is 14 amino acids. With 5 bases removed from V and 2 bases from J, the gap between germline ends came to 10 bases.